This is a list of T cell receptor beta chains from one sample in a study of early T cells in non-severe SARS-CoV-2 infection. TCRdb re-analysed the 5' RACE reads in MiXCR, keeping a single row per CDR3 protein. The table records roughly 32,000 distinct CDR3 sequences, 3% to 4% of them present only once. The sequenced sample consisted of whole blood. The receptor source for this set is an adult who was a healthcare worker with PCR-confirmed SARS-CoV-2 infection or an uninfected control (not recorded which). The CDR3 runs from the conserved cysteine through the conserved F or W. The D gene is left open where the match is weak. The size entry is marked missing in some rows and otherwise reads once, few, many or a size class.

d_call	clone_size	v_call	j_call	cdr3_nt	cdr3_aa
.	.	TRBV6-6	TRBJ2-3	TGTGCCAGCAGTTACCCCAGACCTGGGGATACGCAGTATTTT	CASSYPRPGDTQYF
TRBD2	medium-sized	TRBV2	TRBJ2-1	TGTGCCAGCAGTGGCTCCGGGGGGGCCTTAACCAGAGAGCAGTTCTTC	CASSGSGGALTREQFF
TRBD1	few	TRBV6-6	TRBJ2-5	TGTGCCAGCATCCGACAGGGGTTCGGGGAGACCCAGTACTTC	CASIRQGFGETQYF
.	.	TRBV7-9	TRBJ1-2	TGTGCCAGCAGCCGAGGGCCTCACTATGGCTACACCTTC	CASSRGPHYGYTF
.	.	TRBV20-1	TRBJ2-7	TGCAGTGCTTACCCCCTTCTGGGCGGCCGAACCTACGAGCAGTACTTC	CSAYPLLGGRTYEQYF
.	many	TRBV24-1	TRBJ2-5	TGTGCCACCAGTGATCCCGTTCCGGAGACCCAGTACTTC	CATSDPVPETQYF
TRBD2	few	TRBV5-1	TRBJ2-1	TGCGCCAGCAGCGGGGGAGGACTAGCGGGAGGGCATGAGCAGTTCTTC	CASSGGGLAGGHEQFF
TRBD2	many	TRBV6-6	TRBJ2-1	TGTGCCAGCAGCCCCGGACTAGCGGGAGTATTGGAGCAGTTCTTC	CASSPGLAGVLEQFF
.	few	TRBV7-9	TRBJ2-5	TGTGCCAGCAGACCGACTTCACAGGGCCCTGGGACCCAGTACTTC	CASRPTSQGPGTQYF
.	many	TRBV5-1	TRBJ2-1	TGCGCCAGCAGCGATTTTTTAAGGAATGAGCAGTTCTTC	CASSDFLRNEQFF
.	many	TRBV6-5	TRBJ2-3	TGTGCCAGCAGTCGGGACAGCACAGATACGCAGTATTTT	CASSRDSTDTQYF
TRBD1	many	TRBV6-1	TRBJ2-6	TGTGCCAGCAGATACGAAGGGGGCGCTGGGGCCAACGTCCTGACTTTC	CASRYEGGAGANVLTF
.	few	TRBV9	TRBJ2-3	TGTGCCAGCAGCGCCCGATGGACAGATACGCAGTATTTT	CASSARWTDTQYF
.	many	TRBV11-2	TRBJ2-1	TGTGCCAGCAGCCCGGAGTATGAGCAGTTCTTC	CASSPEYEQFF
.	many	TRBV19	TRBJ1-1	TGTGCCAGTAAGTTCGGGAGAGGGGACACTGAAGCTTTCTTT	CASKFGRGDTEAFF
.	many	TRBV7-9	TRBJ1-5	TGTGCCAGCAGCTTACGGGATAGCAATCAGCCCCAGCATTTT	CASSLRDSNQPQHF
TRBD2	many	TRBV20-1	TRBJ2-3	TGCAGTGCTAGAGATCTGAGGACTAGCGGGAGCTCCACAGATACGCAGTATTTT	CSARDLRTSGSSTDTQYF
.	many	TRBV10-3	TRBJ1-2	TGTGCCATCAGTGACGACAACTATGGCTACACCTTC	CAISDDNYGYTF
TRBD2	many	TRBV10-3	TRBJ2-3	TGTGCCATCAGTGAGGCTCCGGGACTAGCATCAGATACGCAGTATTTT	CAISEAPGLASDTQYF
.	medium-sized	TRBV27	TRBJ2-7	TGTGCCAGCATGCGACATGGGCCGGGCTACGAGCAGTACTTC	CASMRHGPGYEQYF
.	.	TRBV12-3/TRBV12-4	TRBJ2-2	TGTGCCAGCAGTCTCTATGTGGGGGCTGGCGGGGAGCTGTTTTTT	CASSLYVGAGGELFF
.	many	TRBV6-4	TRBJ2-1	TGTGCCAGCAGCACCGGGACTGGCCCCAACAATGAGCAGTTCTTC	CASSTGTGPNNEQFF
.	many	TRBV12-3/TRBV12-4	TRBJ2-6	TGTGCCAGCAGCCCTCCCAGCTCTGGGGCCAACGTCCTGACTTTC	CASSPPSSGANVLTF
TRBD1	few	TRBV3-1	TRBJ1-2	TGTGCCAGCAGCCAAGGGACAGGGGGCAGGATTGGCTATGGCTACACCTTC	CASSQGTGGRIGYGYTF
.	few	TRBV5-1	TRBJ2-7	TGCGCCAGCAGCGATTTAGACGAGCAGTACTTC	CASSDLDEQYF
TRBD2	many	TRBV4-1	TRBJ2-7	TGCGCCAGCAGCCAGGGGGGACTAGCGGGGACTACGCAGCAGTACTTC	CASSQGGLAGTTQQYF
TRBD1	many	TRBV5-6	TRBJ1-2	TGTGCCAGCAGCTTCGGACAGGGGGCTTTGCCTAACTATGGCTACACCTTC	CASSFGQGALPNYGYTF
.	few	TRBV27	TRBJ1-3	TGTGCCAGCAGCTCGTACCCGGTCTCTGGAAACACCATATATTTT	CASSSYPVSGNTIYF
TRBD1	.	TRBV27	TRBJ1-2	TGTGCCAGCAGTTTAAACCCTTCCGGACAGGGAGATTATGGCTACACCTTC	CASSLNPSGQGDYGYTF
TRBD2	many	TRBV7-3	TRBJ2-3	TGTGCCAGCAGCTTAGCGGGGGGGAGCACAGATACGCAGTATTTT	CASSLAGGSTDTQYF
.	many	TRBV29-1	TRBJ1-1	TGCAGCGTTGATTCCACGGGGACTGAAGCTTTCTTT	CSVDSTGTEAFF